This T cell receptor (beta chain) appears in the sequencing data of a study of CXCR3-negative and CXCR3-positive naive CD8 T cells. Carrying UMI labels, the TRB cDNA libraries were prepared through 5' RACE. TCRdb reprocessed the 5' RACE reads and keeps a single row for each CDR3 protein, giving no DNA. The ten most abundant clones cover roughly 10% of a sample with about 45,000 distinct CDR3 sequences. The length of the CDR3 is 15 residues. Germline loops: CDR1 SGDLS, CDR2 YYNGEE. The sequencing sample was made of memory CD8+ T cells from blood. The chain carries TRBV9 and TRBJ2-2. The receptor was isolated from a human donor in good health. Some clones in this sample may be carry-over from other donors' samples. The CDR3 protein is CASSVEVLDTGELFF.